This passage covers 28 T cell receptor beta chains from one sample sequenced in a study of post-analysis software for immune sequencing data. Study-wide results and limits: Four to six TRBV segments (TRBV5-6, TRBV5-1 and TRBV20-1 among them) occurred more frequently in patients than in controls.

The authors incorporated unique molecular identifiers into the TCR beta cDNA libraries. TCRdb reprocessed the PCR reads via MiXCR and lists one record per CDR3 protein. Seen here are about 810,000 distinct CDR3 sequences, roughly 58% observed once, and the top ten hold approximately 4.5%. What these receptors recognize is not known. Input material: blood. The receptors stem from a girl aged 10-17 years with multiple sclerosis.

The chain has TRBV10-2 and TRBJ2-3, with D possibly TRBD2 on 6 matching bases. Germline lookup yields CDR1 WSHSY and CDR2 SAAADI. The CDR3 is made up of 14 amino acids. V gave up 4 bases and J gave up 2 bases, with 10 bases separating them. The CDR3 DNA reads as TGCGCCAGCAGTGGGGCGGGACTCACAGATACGCAGTATTTT. It codes for CASSGAGLTDTQYF.

This clonotype showed up just once. This sequence joins TRBV12-3 or TRBV12-4 and TRBJ1-5; D call uncertain. The CDR3 extends over 14 amino acids. Trimming stripped 3 bases from V and 6 bases from J, with 12 bases between. CDR3 sequence: CASSFRGWGQPQHF. The CDR3 nucleotides read TGTGCCAGCAGTTTTCGGGGATGGGGTCAGCCCCAGCATTTT.

The chain recombines TRBV5-6 with TRBJ2-1, with a tentative D call TRBD2 (5 bases). The CDR3 spans 17 residues. The germline V gene has CDR1 SGHDT and CDR2 YYEEEE. Deletions cut 0 bases from V and 0 bases from J, with 13 bases between. CDR3 DNA: TGTGCCAGCAGCTTGGACCGAGGAGGACTCTCCTACAATGAGCAGTTCTTC. It specifies CASSLDRGGLSYNEQFF. The full variable domain, its missing parts supplied by reference TRBV5-6 and TRBJ2-1, is DAGVTQSPTHLIKTRGQQVTLRCSPKSGHDTVSWYQQALGQGPQFIFQYYEEEERQRGNFPDRFSGHQFPNYSSELNVNALLLGDSALYLCASSLDRGGLSYNEQFFGPGTRLTVL.

J is TRBJ1-2 and V is TRBV20-1; D might be TRBD1 (6 bases). The ends were cut back, 0 bases at V and 6 bases at J, with 8 bases in the middle. The V gene's germline CDR1 is DFQATT and CDR2 SNEGSKA (reference sequence). This CDR3 has 12 amino acids. The CDR3, as DNA: TGCAGTGCTAGAGATCACAGGGATGGCTACACCTTC. This codes for CSARDHRDGYTF.

This clonotype came up a few times. V usage is TRBV5-1 and J usage is TRBJ2-3, with TRBD2 matching over 7 bases. The junction had 12 bases not matched to a gene; V was cut back by 3 bases and J by 5 bases. The germline V gene has CDR1 SGHRS and CDR2 YFSETQ. This CDR3 has 16 amino acids. CDR3 coding DNA: TGCGCCAGCAGCTGTCTCGGGCGCGGGAGTAAAGATACGCAGTATTTT. It is translated as CASSCLGRGSKDTQYF.

This chain connects TRBV10-3 to TRBJ1-2; the D gene is possibly TRBD1 (6 bases). The CDR3 contains 14 residues. The germline CDR1 and CDR2 sequences are ENHRY and SYGVKD. V shed 7 bases and J shed 6 bases, with 18 bases lying between them. CDR3 bases: TGTGCCATCAACGGGGAAGGAGGGGGTGATGGCTACACCTTC. Protein sequence: CAINGEGGGDGYTF.

This sequence joins TRBV20-1 and TRBJ2-4; D may match TRBD1 or TRBD2 (6 bases each). The CDR3 has 14 residues. Germline values: CDR1 DFQATT, CDR2 SNEGSKA (reference sequence). The V gene lost 1 base and the J gene lost 2 bases, with 9 bases spanning the gap. The CDR3, as DNA: TGCAGTGCTAGAGTGGGGGGCCCCAAAAACATTCAGTACTTC. Its translation: CSARVGGPKNIQYF.

A remark on this clonotype: The junction shows a germline mismatch at one end, possibly a read error. The chain links TRBV6-5 to TRBJ2-7; 9 positions match TRBD1. Germline V gene sequence: CDR1 MNHEY, CDR2 SVGAGI. The CDR3 runs 16 residues. CDR3 in amino acids: CAGSPWRGQGIYEQYF. CDR3 nucleotides: TGTGCCGGCAGCCCCTGGCGGGGACAGGGTATCTACGAGCAGTACTTC.

The chain couples TRBV20-1 to TRBJ2-3; D perhaps matches TRBD2 (5 bases). This CDR3 has 13 amino acids. In germline, CDR1 is DFQATT, CDR2 SNEGSKA (reference sequence). Trimming took off 0 bases at V and 4 bases at J, with 8 bases between the two ends. The CDR3 DNA reads as TGCAGTGCTAGAGATGGAGGAGCAGATACGCAGTATTTT. This encodes CSARDGGADTQYF.

Only a few counts were recorded for this clonotype. The chain carries TRBV4-1 and TRBJ2-3; 11 bases are shared with TRBD2. The ends lost 2 bases at V and 5 bases at J; junction bases unmatched: 3. This CDR3 is built from 15 residues. Germline values: CDR1 MGHRA, CDR2 YSYEKL. CDR3 protein: CASSQQGTSGDTQYF. CDR3 DNA: TGCGCCAGCAGCCAACAGGGGACTAGCGGAGATACGCAGTATTTT.

The table lists this clonotype with a few counts. The chain is built from TRBV29-1 and TRBJ2-7, with 9 positions matching TRBD2. V dropped 7 bases and J dropped 3; count of bases not matched to a gene: 7. The CDR3 has 13 residues. Germline loops: CDR1 SQVTM, CDR2 ANQGSEA. The CDR3 sequence: CSASTSGNYEQYF. The CDR3 DNA follows: TGCAGCGCATCGACTAGCGGTAACTACGAGCAGTACTTC.

CDR3 in amino acids: CASSQIRDTGNEQFF. The CDR3 bases are TGTGCCAGCAGCCAGATCCGGGACACAGGCAATGAGCAGTTCTTC. The rearrangement joins TRBV4-2 to TRBJ2-1; the D gene is possibly TRBD1 (6 bases). Germline CDR1 is LGHNA and CDR2 is YNFKEQ. The CDR3 sequence is 15 residues long. Between the trimmed V and J ends, which lost 3 bases and 6 bases, there was a span of 15 bases.

The chain has TRBV15 and TRBJ2-5; 9 bases align to TRBD2. Unmatched junction bases numbered 4, after V lost 2 bases and J lost 3 bases. This CDR3 region has 15 residues. Germline V gene lookup returns CDR1 LNHNV and CDR2 YYDKDF (reference sequence). Here the CDR3 reads CATSRPGLAEETQYF. In DNA, the CDR3 is TGTGCCACCAGCAGACCGGGACTAGCTGAAGAGACCCAGTACTTC.

The gene calls are TRBV10-3 and TRBJ1-6; TRBD1 agrees at 8 bases. The CDR3 length is 13 residues. The ends lost 7 bases at V and 9 bases at J; junction bases unmatched: 5. Germline CDR1 and CDR2: ENHRY and SYGVKD. CDR3: CAINGQGASPLHF. The CDR3 DNA reads TGTGCCATCAATGGACAGGGAGCTTCACCCCTCCACTTT.

This clonotype was picked up a small number of times. This sequence joins TRBV25-1 and TRBJ2-5; TRBD1 aligns across 8 bases. The CDR3 loop spans 13 amino acids. Per the germline V gene, CDR1 is MGHDK and CDR2 is SYGVNS. The V segment lost 5 bases and the J segment 3 bases; nucleotides outside the gene matches: 2. This chain's CDR3 is CASSPGGKETQYF. CDR3 coding DNA: TGTGCCAGCAGTCCAGGGGGCAAAGAGACCCAGTACTTC.

The chain employs TRBV4-1 and TRBJ2-5, with 8 bases aligning to TRBD2. TRBJ2-7 matches the DNA end more closely, so the J call is doubtful. The CDR3 runs to 15 residues. In germline, CDR1 is MGHRA, CDR2 YSYEKL. In nucleotides, the CDR3 is TGCGCCAGCAGCCAAGAGTTTGGACTAGCAAACGAGCAGTACTTC. This encodes CASSQEFGLANEQYF.

The rearrangement uses TRBV2 and TRBJ1-5, with a possible D match to TRBD1 (5 bases). Germline assignment: CDR1 SNHLY and CDR2 FYNNEI. The CDR3 contains 13 residues. V lost 4 bases and J 7 bases, leaving 11 bases between the germline ends. The CDR3 loop reads CASSGDRTQPQHF. The CDR3, as DNA: TGTGCCAGCAGTGGGGACCGGACCCAGCCCCAGCATTTT. Based on the CDR3 plus reference TRBV2 and TRBJ1-5, the full variable domain is EPEVTQTPSHQVTQMGQEVILRCVPISNHLYFYWYRQILGQKVEFLVSFYNNEISEKSEIFDDQFSVERPDGSNFTLKIRSTKLEDSAMYFCASSGDRTQPQHFGDGTRLSIL.

This clonotype showed up just a few times. The V and J genes are TRBV7-3 and TRBJ2-1; no clear D. The CDR3 extends over 12 amino acids. The V end was cut by 1 base, the J end by 9 bases, with 7 bases between. Per the germline V gene, CDR1 is SGHTA and CDR2 is FQGTGA. Here the CDR3 reads CASSLNGAEQFF. The CDR3 DNA follows: TGTGCCAGCAGCTTAAACGGAGCTGAGCAGTTCTTC.

The rearrangement joins TRBV7-8 to TRBJ2-7, with 10 bases lining up with TRBD2. From germline, CDR1 is SGHVS and CDR2 FQNEAQ. With 4 bases clipped from V and 4 bases from J, the junction kept 10 bases outside the gene matches. The CDR3 totals 16 residues. The CDR3 spells CASSSPIAGGFYEQYF. Written as DNA, the CDR3 is TGTGCCAGCAGCTCCCCCATAGCGGGAGGATTTTACGAGCAGTACTTC.

A few counts support this clonotype. This rearrangement joins TRBV9 to TRBJ2-1; 8 positions agree with TRBD2. Germline CDR1 and CDR2: SGDLS and YYNGEE. J gave up 8 bases and V 3 bases, and 10 bases lay outside the gene matches. CDR3 length equals 15 residues. CDR3 nucleotides: TGTGCCAGCAGCGGAGCGGGAGCTGTTCATGATGAGCAGTTCTTC. This codes for CASSGAGAVHDEQFF.

A few counts support this clonotype. The chain combines TRBV5-1 with TRBJ2-7, with D unresolved. This CDR3 is built from 13 residues. Germline V gives CDR1 SGHRS, CDR2 YFSETQ. With 2 bases removed from V and 4 bases from J, the gap between germline ends came to 10 bases. CDR3 amino acids: CASSLFSGYEQYF. CDR3 nucleotide sequence: TGCGCCAGCAGCTTATTTAGTGGGTACGAGCAGTACTTC.

This clonotype was seen a handful of times. V and J are TRBV12-3 or TRBV12-4 and TRBJ1-2; a possible D gene is TRBD1 (6 bases). The CDR3 spans 13 residues. V was shortened by 6 bases and J by 7 bases, with 15 bases between the two germline ends. The DNA for the CDR3 is TGTGCCAGCAGCACACAGGGTGTTTCTGGCTACACCTTC. Protein: CASSTQGVSGYTF.

V is TRBV3-1 and J is TRBJ1-5; TRBD1 agrees at 12 bases. Germline V CDR1 and CDR2: LGHDT, YNNKEL (reference sequence). V was clipped by 2 bases and J by 6 bases; unmatched bases: 5. CDR3 length equals 16 residues. CDR3 residues: CASSQSGQGASQPQHF. In nucleotides, the CDR3 is TGTGCCAGCAGCCAATCGGGACAGGGGGCCAGTCAGCCCCAGCATTTT.

The rearrangement links TRBV4-1 to TRBJ1-2, with D possibly matching TRBD1 (6 bases). The CDR3 length is 14 residues. Germline V gene sequence: CDR1 MGHRA, CDR2 YSYEKL. V was trimmed by 0 bases and J by 5 bases, leaving 10 bases between them. The CDR3 nucleotides are TGCGCCAGCAGCCAAGATCAGGGGTTGTATGGCTACACCTTC. Its translation is CASSQDQGLYGYTF.

The chain has TRBV11-2 and TRBJ2-5, with 11 bases matching TRBD2. V shed 3 bases and J 5 bases; nucleotides not matched to a gene: 8. In germline, CDR1 is SGHAT, CDR2 FQNNGV. This CDR3 spans 16 amino acids. Here the CDR3 reads CASSLSASGGTETQYF. The CDR3 bases are TGTGCCAGCAGCTTGAGCGCTAGCGGGGGGACGGAGACCCAGTACTTC.

This clonotype was detected only a few times. The J gene is TRBJ1-2, the V gene TRBV5-6, with D hard to call. Germline CDR1 SGHDT, CDR2 YYEEEE. This CDR3 region has 13 residues. V was trimmed by 5 bases and J by 5 bases, leaving 13 bases between them. CDR3 amino acids: CASRLTGPYGYTF. The DNA for the CDR3 is TGTGCCAGCAGATTGACCGGGCCATATGGCTACACCTTC. Combining the CDR3 with reference TRBV5-6 and TRBJ1-2 gives the whole variable domain DAGVTQSPTHLIKTRGQQVTLRCSPKSGHDTVSWYQQALGQGPQFIFQYYEEEERQRGNFPDRFSGHQFPNYSSELNVNALLLGDSALYLCASRLTGPYGYTFGSGTRLTVV.

This sequence joins TRBV5-1 and TRBJ1-5; 10 nucleotides align to TRBD1. The V gene end was trimmed by 3 bases and the J gene end by 5 bases; junction bases not matched to a gene: 5. The CDR3 is 15 residues long. The germline V gene has CDR1 SGHRS and CDR2 YFSETQ. CDR3 sequence reads: CASSSDRGQHQPQHF. The CDR3 DNA sequence: TGCGCCAGCAGCTCAGACAGGGGGCAACATCAGCCCCAGCATTTT.

V gene TRBV7-2 combines with J gene TRBJ2-3, with 7 bases matching TRBD2. The CDR3 runs to 14 residues. Germline lookup yields CDR1 SGHTA and CDR2 FQGNSA. The J segment lost 6 bases and the V segment lost 0 bases, leaving 3 bases of the junction unmatched. The CDR3 coding sequence is TGTGCCAGCAGCTTAGCGGGAGGGATGGATACGCAGTATTTT. Its protein product is CASSLAGGMDTQYF.